This TCR beta chain was obtained from a study of blood T cells in healthy people across ages. Study details: Template switching picked up about one barcoded beta molecule for each two T cells. General study results and limits: Bulk PBMC profiling left naive and antigen-experienced comparisons inconclusive. Comparison with aged donors showed that long-lived donors had more naive CD4+ cells and higher diversity. CMV status of donors was unknown, possibly confounding expanded clonotype changes.

Worth noting for this clonotype: Its antigen is as yet unknown.

V lost 3 bases to trimming and J lost 13 bases; unmatched junction nucleotides: 21. The CDR3 is 16 amino acids. Germline values: CDR1 DFQATT, CDR2 SNEGSKA (reference sequence). Using a J-beta primer mix together with a sample-barcoded 5' primer, a second PCR was run for roughly 6 to 12 cycles. TCRdb processed the 5' RACE reads anew with MiXCR; each CDR3 protein has one entry. The sample gives 650,000 to 800,000 distinct CDR3 sequences, more than 40% of which show up once; under 20% is in the top ten. The source material was blood. This receptor was obtained from a man aged 60-69 years in good health. The V call is TRBV20-1, the J call TRBJ1-5, with TRBD1 matching 7 bases. CDR3 nucleotides: TGCAGTGCTAGGACTACATACGGGACAGACATTAGACCGCAGCATTTT. It specifies CSARTTYGTDIRPQHF.